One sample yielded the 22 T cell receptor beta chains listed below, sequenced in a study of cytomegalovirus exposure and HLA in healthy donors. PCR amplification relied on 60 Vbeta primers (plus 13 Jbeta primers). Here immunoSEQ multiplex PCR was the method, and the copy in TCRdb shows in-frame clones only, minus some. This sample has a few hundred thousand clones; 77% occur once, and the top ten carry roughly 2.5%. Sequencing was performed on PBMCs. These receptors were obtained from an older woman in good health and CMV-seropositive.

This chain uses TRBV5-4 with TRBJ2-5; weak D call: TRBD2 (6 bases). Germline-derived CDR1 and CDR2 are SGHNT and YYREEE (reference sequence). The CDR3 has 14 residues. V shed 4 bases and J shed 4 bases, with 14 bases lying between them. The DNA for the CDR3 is TGTGCCAGCAGCCCCCCGGGGGTTCGAGAGACCCAGTACTTC. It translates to CASSPPGVRETQYF.

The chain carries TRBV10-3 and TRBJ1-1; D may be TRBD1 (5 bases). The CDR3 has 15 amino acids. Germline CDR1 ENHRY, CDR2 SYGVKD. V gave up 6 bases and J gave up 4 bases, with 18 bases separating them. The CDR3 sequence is CAIRMTRAFGTEAFF. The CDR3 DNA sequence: TGTGCCATCAGGATGACCAGGGCTTTTGGCACTGAAGCTTTCTTT.

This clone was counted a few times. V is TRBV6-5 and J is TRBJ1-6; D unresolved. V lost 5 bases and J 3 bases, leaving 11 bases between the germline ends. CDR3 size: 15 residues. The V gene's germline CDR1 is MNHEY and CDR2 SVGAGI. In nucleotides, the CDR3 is TGTGCCAGCAGTGGTCTTGGCAGCTATAATTCACCCCTCCACTTT. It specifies CASSGLGSYNSPLHF.

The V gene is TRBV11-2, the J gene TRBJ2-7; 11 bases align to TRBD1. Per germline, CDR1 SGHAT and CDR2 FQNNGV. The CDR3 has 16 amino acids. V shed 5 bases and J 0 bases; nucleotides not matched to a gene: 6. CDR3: CASSPRTGGSSYEQYF. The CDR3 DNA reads TGTGCCAGCAGCCCACGGACAGGGGGCAGCTCCTACGAGCAGTACTTC.

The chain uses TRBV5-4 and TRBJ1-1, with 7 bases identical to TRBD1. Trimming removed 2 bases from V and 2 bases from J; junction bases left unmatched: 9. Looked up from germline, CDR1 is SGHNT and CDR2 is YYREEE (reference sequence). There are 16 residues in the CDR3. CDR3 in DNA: TGTGCCAGCAGCTTCGGGGGTTCAGGGGGTAACACTGAAGCTTTCTTT. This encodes CASSFGGSGGNTEAFF.

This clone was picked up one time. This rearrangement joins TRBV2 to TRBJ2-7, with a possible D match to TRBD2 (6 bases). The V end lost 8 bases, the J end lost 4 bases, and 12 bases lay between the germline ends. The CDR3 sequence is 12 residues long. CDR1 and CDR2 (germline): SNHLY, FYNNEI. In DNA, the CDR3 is TGTGCCAGCGCCGGGACTTTGTACGAGCAGTACTTC. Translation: CASAGTLYEQYF.

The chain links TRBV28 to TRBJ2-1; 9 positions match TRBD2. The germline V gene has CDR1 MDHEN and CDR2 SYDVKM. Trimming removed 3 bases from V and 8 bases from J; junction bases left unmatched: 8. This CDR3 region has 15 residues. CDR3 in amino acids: CASSLSSGGKDEQFF. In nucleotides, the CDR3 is TGTGCCAGCAGTTTGAGCAGCGGGGGGAAGGATGAGCAGTTCTTC.

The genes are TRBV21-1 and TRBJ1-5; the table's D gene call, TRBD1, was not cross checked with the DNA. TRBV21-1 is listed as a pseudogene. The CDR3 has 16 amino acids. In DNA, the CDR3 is TGTGCCAGCAGCAAAGGGGACAGTCTTAGCAATCAGCCCCAGCATTTT. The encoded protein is CASSKGDSLSNQPQHF.

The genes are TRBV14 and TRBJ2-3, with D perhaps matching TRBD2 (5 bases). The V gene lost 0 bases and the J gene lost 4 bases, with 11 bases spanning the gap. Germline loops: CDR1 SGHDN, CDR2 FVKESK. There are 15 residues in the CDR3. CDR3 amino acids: CASSQDVRRPDTQYF. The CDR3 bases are TGTGCCAGCAGCCAAGATGTCCGGAGGCCAGATACGCAGTATTTT.

The CDR3 here is CAWKWEANTEAFF. The CDR3 DNA reads as TGTGCCTGGAAGTGGGAGGCCAACACTGAAGCTTTCTTT. The chain couples TRBV30 to TRBJ1-1, with D uncertain. CDR3 length equals 13 residues. Trimming stripped 4 bases from V and 2 bases from J, with 11 bases between. Germline CDR1 reads GTSNPN; CDR2 reads SVGIG (reference sequence).

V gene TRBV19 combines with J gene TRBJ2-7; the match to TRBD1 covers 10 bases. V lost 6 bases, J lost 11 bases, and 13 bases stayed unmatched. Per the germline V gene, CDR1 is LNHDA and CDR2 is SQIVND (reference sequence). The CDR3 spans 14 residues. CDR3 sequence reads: CASSTGTGASPKYF. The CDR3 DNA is TGTGCCAGTAGCACCGGGACAGGGGCCTCCCCTAAGTACTTC.

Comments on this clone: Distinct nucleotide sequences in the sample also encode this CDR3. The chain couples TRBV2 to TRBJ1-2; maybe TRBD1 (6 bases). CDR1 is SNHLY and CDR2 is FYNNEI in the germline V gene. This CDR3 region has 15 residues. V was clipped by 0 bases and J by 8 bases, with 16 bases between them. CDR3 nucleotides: TGTGCCAGCAGTGAAGCGCTGACAGGTCTGAGGGGCTACACCTTC. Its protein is CASSEALTGLRGYTF.

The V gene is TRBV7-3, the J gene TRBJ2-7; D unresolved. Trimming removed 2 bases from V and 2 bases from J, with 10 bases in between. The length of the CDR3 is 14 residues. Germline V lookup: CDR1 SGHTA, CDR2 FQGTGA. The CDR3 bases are TGTGCCAGCAGCTTAGATAACGGTGCCTACGAGCAGTACTTC. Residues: CASSLDNGAYEQYF.

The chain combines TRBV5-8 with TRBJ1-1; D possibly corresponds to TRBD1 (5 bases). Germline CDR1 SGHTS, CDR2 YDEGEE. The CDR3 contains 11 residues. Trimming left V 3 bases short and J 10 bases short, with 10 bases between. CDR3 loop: CASSYLGGAFF. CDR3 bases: TGTGCCAGCAGCTACCTGGGGGGAGCTTTCTTT.

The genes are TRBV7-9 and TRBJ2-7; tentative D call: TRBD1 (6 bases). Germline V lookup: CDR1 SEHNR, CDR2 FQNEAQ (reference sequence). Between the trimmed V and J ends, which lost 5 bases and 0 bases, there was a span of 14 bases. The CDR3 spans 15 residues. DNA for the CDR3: TGTGCCAGCAGCCCCAGAGGGGACAACTCCTACGAGCAGTACTTC. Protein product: CASSPRGDNSYEQYF.

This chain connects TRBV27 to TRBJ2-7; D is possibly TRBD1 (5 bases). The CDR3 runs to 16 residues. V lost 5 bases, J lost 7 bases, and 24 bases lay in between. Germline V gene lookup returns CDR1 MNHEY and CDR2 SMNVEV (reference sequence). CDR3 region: CASSQNRVPPAGEQYF. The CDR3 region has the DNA TGTGCCAGCAGTCAAAACCGGGTCCCCCCGGCAGGGGAGCAGTACTTC.

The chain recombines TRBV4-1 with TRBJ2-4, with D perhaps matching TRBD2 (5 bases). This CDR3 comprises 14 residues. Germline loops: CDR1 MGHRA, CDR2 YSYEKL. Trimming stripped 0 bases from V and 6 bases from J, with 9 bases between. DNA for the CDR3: TGCGCCAGCAGCCAAGAGAGGGCTGGAAACATTCAGTACTTC. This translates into CASSQERAGNIQYF.

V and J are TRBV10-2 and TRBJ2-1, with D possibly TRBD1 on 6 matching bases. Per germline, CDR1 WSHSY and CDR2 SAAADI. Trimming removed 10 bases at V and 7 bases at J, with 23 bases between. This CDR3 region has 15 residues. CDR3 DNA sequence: TGCGCCATCCAGCCGGTCAGGGGATTTCGGAATGAGCAGTTCTTC. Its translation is CAIQPVRGFRNEQFF.

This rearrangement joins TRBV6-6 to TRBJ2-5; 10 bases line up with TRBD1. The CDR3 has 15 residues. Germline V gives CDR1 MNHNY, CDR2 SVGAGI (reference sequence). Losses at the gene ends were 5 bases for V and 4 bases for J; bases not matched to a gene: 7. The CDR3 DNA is TGTGCCAGCAGTAACCGGGACAGGGGCGGAGAGACCCAGTACTTC. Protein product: CASSNRDRGGETQYF.

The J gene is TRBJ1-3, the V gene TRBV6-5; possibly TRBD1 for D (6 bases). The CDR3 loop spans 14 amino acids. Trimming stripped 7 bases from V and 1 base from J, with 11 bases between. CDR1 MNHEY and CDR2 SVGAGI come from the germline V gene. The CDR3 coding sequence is TGTGCCAGCAAACCAGGGGTTTCTGGAAACACCATATATTTT. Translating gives CASKPGVSGNTIYF.

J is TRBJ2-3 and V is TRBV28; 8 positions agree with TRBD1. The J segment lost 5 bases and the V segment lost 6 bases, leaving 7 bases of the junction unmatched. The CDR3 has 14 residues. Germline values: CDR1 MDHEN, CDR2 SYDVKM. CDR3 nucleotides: TGTGCCAGCAGCTCAGGACAGGGTTTAGATACGCAGTATTTT. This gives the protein CASSSGQGLDTQYF.

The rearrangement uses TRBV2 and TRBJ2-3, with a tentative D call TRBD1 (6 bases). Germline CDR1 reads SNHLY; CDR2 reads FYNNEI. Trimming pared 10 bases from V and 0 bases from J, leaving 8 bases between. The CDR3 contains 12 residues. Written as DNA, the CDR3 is TGTGCCAACGGACAGAGCACAGATACGCAGTATTTT. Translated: CANGQSTDTQYF.